This T cell receptor beta chain came from a study of blood T cell repertoires in COVID-19. About the research overall: The United States, Italy and Spain provided the acute and convalescent COVID-19 samples.

Clones were sequenced by immunoSEQ multiplex PCR, and TCRdb holds only the in-frame ones, with some missing. Among tens of thousands of clones listed, around 90% were seen once. The CDR3 has 14 amino acids. Germline CDR1 MNHEY, CDR2 SVGAGI. Deletions cut 4 bases from V and 8 bases from J, with 12 bases between. The chain is built from TRBV6-5 and TRBJ1-6; a possible D gene is TRBD1 (5 bases). The sequence was obtained from a woman between 50 and 59 years old with active or convalescent COVID-19. Sequencing was performed on peripheral blood. CDR3 DNA: TGTGCCAGCAGTTTCCGCGGGGGTGATTCACCCCTCCACTTT. Amino acids: CASSFRGGDSPLHF.